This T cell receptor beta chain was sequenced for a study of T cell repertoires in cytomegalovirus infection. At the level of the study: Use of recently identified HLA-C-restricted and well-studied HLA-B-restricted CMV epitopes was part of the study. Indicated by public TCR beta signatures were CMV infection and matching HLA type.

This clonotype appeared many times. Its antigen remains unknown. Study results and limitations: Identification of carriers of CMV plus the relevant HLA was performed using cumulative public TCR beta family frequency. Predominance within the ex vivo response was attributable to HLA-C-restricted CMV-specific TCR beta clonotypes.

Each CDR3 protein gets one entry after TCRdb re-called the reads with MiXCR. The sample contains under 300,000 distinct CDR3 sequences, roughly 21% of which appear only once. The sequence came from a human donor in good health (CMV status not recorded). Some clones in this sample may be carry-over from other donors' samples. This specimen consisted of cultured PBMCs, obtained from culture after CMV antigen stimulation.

Written as DNA, the CDR3 is TGTGCCAGCAGCTTTGGGGACAGGGGAGGGGGTGTGGAGACCCAGTACTTC. This codes for CASSFGDRGGGVETQYF. The V and J genes are TRBV7-9 and TRBJ2-5; 10 nucleotides line up with TRBD1. The CDR3 covers 17 residues. V shed 3 bases, J shed 5 bases, and the junction held 12 bases outside the gene matches. The germline gives CDR1 SEHNR, CDR2 FQNEAQ (reference sequence).